These 22 T cell receptor beta chains originate from one sample sequenced in a study of siplizumab effects on memory and regulatory T cells. Only in-frame clones appear in the TCRdb table, and some are missing; sequencing was by immunoSEQ multiplex PCR. The repertoire holds 100,000 or so clones, with approximately 91% as singletons. The sequenced sample was CD4+ T cells sorted from blood. Receptors originate from a human donor in good health.

On this clone itself: The same CDR3 also results from other DNA sequences found in this sample. The chain recombines TRBV6-5 with TRBJ2-7; D is unresolved. V was cut by 2 bases and J by 2 bases, with 4 bases left in between. CDR3 length: 12 residues. From germline, CDR1 is MNHEY and CDR2 SVGAGI. Here the CDR3 reads CASSYGTYEQYF. CDR3 bases: TGTGCCAGCAGTTACGGTACCTACGAGCAGTACTTC.

CDR3 in DNA: TGTGCCAGCAGTGCCGGGACAGGGGTCACTGAAGCTTTCTTT. It is translated as CASSAGTGVTEAFF. The chain employs TRBV28 and TRBJ1-1; TRBD1 matches 10 bases. Germline assignment: CDR1 MDHEN and CDR2 SYDVKM. This CDR3 is 14 amino acids long. Germline trimming cut 5 bases from V and 4 bases from J; bases unmatched to any gene: 4. Complete variable domain (other parts from reference TRBV28 and TRBJ1-1): DVKVTQSSRYLVKRTGEKVFLECVQDMDHENMFWYRQDPGLGLRLIYFSYDVKMKEKGDIPEGYSVSREKKERFSLILESASTNQTSMYLCASSAGTGVTEAFFGQGTRLTVV.

The chain couples TRBV9 to TRBJ2-4; 7 bases match TRBD1. V shed 0 bases and J 11 bases; nucleotides not matched to a gene: 5. Germline loops: CDR1 SGDLS, CDR2 YYNGEE. This CDR3 comprises 13 residues. The CDR3 nucleotides are TGTGCCAGCAGCGTAGAGTTTGACAGGGTTCAGTACTTC. As protein: CASSVEFDRVQYF.

The rearrangement uses TRBV6-5 and TRBJ1-2; D possibly corresponds to TRBD1 (5 bases). Germline values: CDR1 MNHEY, CDR2 SVGAGI. The CDR3 extends over 13 amino acids. Trimming pared 6 bases from V and 4 bases from J, leaving 12 bases between. CDR3 coding DNA: TGTGCCAGCAGCTCGGGACGGATCTATGGCTACACCTTC. As protein: CASSSGRIYGYTF.

This clone was counted only a few times. The chain carries TRBV7-3 and TRBJ1-1, with D hard to call. V dropped 5 bases and J dropped 1 base, with 8 bases sitting between them. The germline V gene encodes CDR1 SGHTA and CDR2 FQGTGA. CDR3 length equals 13 residues. CDR3 bases: TGTGCCAGCAGCGAACGGTGGAACACTGAAGCTTTCTTT. It encodes CASSERWNTEAFF.

The chain combines TRBV6-1 with TRBJ2-7; no clear D gene. The CDR3 loop spans 12 amino acids. From germline, CDR1 is MNHNS and CDR2 SASEGT. Trimming took off 6 bases at V and 3 bases at J, with 9 bases between the two ends. CDR3 sequence reads: CASSPLNYEQYF. CDR3 bases: TGTGCCAGCAGCCCACTAAACTACGAGCAGTACTTC.

The chain has TRBV7-9 and TRBJ1-5; weak D call: TRBD1 (5 bases). Trimming pared 2 bases from V and 0 bases from J, leaving 8 bases between. In germline, CDR1 is SEHNR, CDR2 FQNEAQ (reference sequence). CDR3 length equals 15 residues. The CDR3 DNA reads TGTGCCAGCAGCTTAAAGGGGATTAGCAATCAGCCCCAGCATTTT. Residues: CASSLKGISNQPQHF.

The chain links TRBV5-8 to TRBJ2-3; D is ambiguous. Germline V CDR1 and CDR2: SGHTS, YDEGEE. The CDR3 loop spans 14 amino acids. The V gene lost 0 bases and the J gene lost 0 bases, with 5 bases spanning the gap. DNA for the CDR3: TGTGCCAGCAGCTTGGTAGGCAGCACAGATACGCAGTATTTT. Its translation: CASSLVGSTDTQYF.

The V gene is TRBV5-1, the J gene TRBJ2-5; TRBD2 matches at 9 bases. V was pared by 0 bases and J by 3 bases, with 9 bases of the junction left unmatched. CDR1 is SGHRS, CDR2 YFSETQ, per germline. There are 17 residues in the CDR3. The CDR3 spells CASSLGGTSLGKETQYF. For the CDR3, the DNA is TGCGCCAGCAGCTTGGGGGGGACTAGCCTGGGCAAAGAGACCCAGTACTTC. Together with reference TRBV5-1 and TRBJ2-5, the CDR3 gives the full variable domain: KAGVTQTPRYLIKTRGQQVTLSCSPISGHRSVSWYQQTPGQGLQFLFEYFSETQRNKGNFPGRFSGRQFSNSRSEMNVSTLELGDSALYLCASSLGGTSLGKETQYFGPGTRLLVL.

CDR3 DNA: TGTGCCAGTAGGGAGAACACCGGGGAGCTGTTTTTT. Protein product: CASRENTGELFF. V usage is TRBV28 and J usage is TRBJ2-2, with no clear D. V lost 9 bases and J 1 base, leaving 6 bases between the germline ends. The germline gives CDR1 MDHEN, CDR2 SYDVKM. This CDR3 spans 12 amino acids. Using reference TRBV28 and TRBJ2-2 for the parts outside the CDR3, the full variable domain is DVKVTQSSRYLVKRTGEKVFLECVQDMDHENMFWYRQDPGLGLRLIYFSYDVKMKEKGDIPEGYSVSREKKERFSLILESASTNQTSMYLCASRENTGELFFGEGSRLTVL.

The rearrangement links TRBV2 to TRBJ2-2; 10 positions agree with TRBD1. V shed 6 bases, J shed 5 bases, and the junction held 9 bases outside the gene matches. Per the germline V gene, CDR1 is SNHLY and CDR2 is FYNNEI. The CDR3 runs to 16 residues. CDR3 DNA: TGTGCCAGCAGGGCCAAGACAGGGGGCTTAACCGGGGAGCTGTTTTTT. Its translation is CASRAKTGGLTGELFF.

This chain links TRBV2 with TRBJ2-2; TRBD2 might be the D (5 bases). The V gene's germline CDR1 is SNHLY and CDR2 FYNNEI. The CDR3 loop spans 12 amino acids. V lost 6 bases, J lost 3 bases, and 5 bases lay in between. The CDR3 DNA reads TGTGCCAGCAGGGGAGACACCGGGGAGCTGTTTTTT. Amino acid sequence: CASRGDTGELFF.

This sequence joins TRBV7-9 and TRBJ2-7, with unresolved D. The CDR3 runs 11 residues. Germline-derived CDR1 and CDR2 are SEHNR and FQNEAQ (reference sequence). With 3 bases removed from V and 7 bases from J, the gap between germline ends came to 7 bases. CDR3 amino acids: CASSLGREQYF. CDR3 in DNA: TGTGCCAGCAGCTTGGGCAGGGAGCAGTACTTC.

The chain recombines TRBV7-3 with TRBJ2-3; 8 bases match TRBD2. With 1 base clipped from V and 4 bases from J, the junction kept 10 bases outside the gene matches. Germline lookup yields CDR1 SGHTA and CDR2 FQGTGA. The CDR3 is made up of 17 amino acids. CDR3: CASSLNSPTAGADTQYF. CDR3 DNA sequence: TGTGCCAGCAGCTTAAATTCCCCGACAGCGGGGGCAGATACGCAGTATTTT.

The chain has TRBV15 and TRBJ2-7; D unclear. This CDR3 comprises 12 residues. Looked up from germline, CDR1 is LNHNV and CDR2 is YYDKDF (reference sequence). V dropped 4 bases and J dropped 2 bases, with 6 bases sitting between them. In DNA, the CDR3 is TGTGCCACCAGCAACCTAACCTACGAGCAGTACTTC. Its translation is CATSNLTYEQYF.

This clone appeared a single time. The chain uses TRBV4-1 and TRBJ2-2; 8 bases fit TRBD1. Germline V gene lookup returns CDR1 MGHRA and CDR2 YSYEKL. The V and J ends lost 4 bases and 5 bases, in that order; junction bases with no gene match: 12. This CDR3 comprises 17 residues. In nucleotides, the CDR3 is TGCGCCAGCAGCCGCGGGACAGGAGAGAGGGGAACCGGGGAGCTGTTTTTT. This sequence encodes CASSRGTGERGTGELFF.

DNA of the CDR3: TGTGCCAGCAGCGGGACTAGCGGGGGGTCGGTCGATACGCAGTATTTT. Its protein is CASSGTSGGSVDTQYF. V is TRBV11-3 and J is TRBJ2-3, with 15 bases aligning to TRBD2. J lost 6 bases, V lost 5 bases, and 6 bases had no gene match. CDR1 and CDR2 from the germline V gene are SGHNT and YENEEA. The CDR3 runs 16 residues.

The V call is TRBV19, the J call TRBJ2-7; 8 bases map to TRBD2. The length of the CDR3 is 14 residues. The J segment lost 2 bases and the V segment lost 3 bases, leaving 3 bases of the junction unmatched. Germline loops: CDR1 LNHDA, CDR2 SQIVND (reference sequence). CDR3 nucleotides: TGTGCCAGTAGTATCGGCGGGGGGACCTACGAGCAGTACTTC. Protein: CASSIGGGTYEQYF.

The chain recombines TRBV5-4 with TRBJ2-3; TRBD2 agrees at 8 bases. The germline V gene encodes CDR1 SGHNT and CDR2 YYREEE (reference sequence). The CDR3 contains 16 residues. V lost 4 bases, J lost 0 bases, and 7 bases stayed unmatched. In nucleotides, the CDR3 is TGTGCCAGCAGCCCGAGCGGGAGATATAGCACAGATACGCAGTATTTT. It yields the protein CASSPSGRYSTDTQYF.

V gene TRBV28 combines with J gene TRBJ2-2, with TRBD2 matching 7 bases. The CDR3 sequence is 15 residues long. V lost 2 bases to trimming and J lost 5 bases; unmatched junction nucleotides: 5. The V gene's germline CDR1 is MDHEN and CDR2 SYDVKM. The CDR3 spells CASSLGGGGTGELFF. CDR3 sequence (DNA): TGTGCCAGCAGTTTAGGCGGGGGAGGTACCGGGGAGCTGTTTTTT. Drawing the rest from reference TRBV28 and TRBJ2-2, the complete variable domain is DVKVTQSSRYLVKRTGEKVFLECVQDMDHENMFWYRQDPGLGLRLIYFSYDVKMKEKGDIPEGYSVSREKKERFSLILESASTNQTSMYLCASSLGGGGTGELFFGEGSRLTVL.

The chain links TRBV7-2 to TRBJ2-2; 8 bases fit TRBD2. CDR1 and CDR2 (germline): SGHTA, FQGNSA. The V and J ends lost 3 bases and 0 bases, in that order; junction bases with no gene match: 9. This CDR3 is built from 18 residues. CDR3 amino acids: CASSFRSGGNANTGELFF. Here the CDR3 DNA reads TGTGCCAGCAGCTTCAGGAGCGGGGGTAACGCGAACACCGGGGAGCTGTTTTTT.

This chain links TRBV7-6 with TRBJ1-6; TRBD1 agrees at 7 bases. The CDR3 is made up of 16 amino acids. Germline V CDR1 and CDR2: SGHVS, FNYEAQ. With 7 bases clipped from V and 7 bases from J, the junction kept 13 bases outside the gene matches. The CDR3: CASTPGGKSLNSPLHF. The CDR3 nucleotides are TGTGCCAGCACTCCAGGGGGAAAGTCCCTAAATTCACCCCTCCACTTT. The full variable domain, with the rest looked up from reference TRBV7-6 and TRBJ1-6, is GAGVSQSPRYKVTKRGQDVALRCDPISGHVSLYWYRQALGQGPEFLTYFNYEAQQDKSGLPNDRFSAERPEGSISTLTIQRTEQRDSAMYRCASTPGGKSLNSPLHFGNGTRLTVT.